This TCR beta chain was found in a study of blood T cell repertoires in COVID-19 (dated by TCRdb to 2019 to 2021). Turning to the overall study: Collaborator samples came from the United States, Italy and Spain and covered acute and convalescent phases of COVID-19. The samples were drawn from two sources: the first 160 participants of the ongoing ImmuneRACE study, and fewer than 1,500 subjects contributed by 6 global collaborators. Where available, HLA class I and class II types were obtained from metadata supplied by the sample provider rather than from assay-based typing. The prospective study material was composed of cDNA or gDNA derived from T cells, B-cell-depleted T cells, or PBMCs. Subjects who had been exposed to COVID-19, were actively infected with it, or had recovered from it provided the deeply sampled blood TCRbeta repertoires that made up the dataset. The repertoires were released in a freely available public database meant as a resource for research on the immune response to SARS-CoV-2. A de-identified subject ID, COVID-19 status, age in years and sex were almost always included in the sample metadata.

In regard to this clone: Its recognized antigen is unknown. No clone much larger than this one lies a single base away; base qualities are absent.

Another Seattle source contributed samples from volunteer blood donors who had recovered from COVID-19. Each collaborating institution followed its own protocols to collect whole blood in K2EDTA tubes. For TCRbeta analysis, collaborators shipped samples as frozen whole blood, isolated PBMCs, or DNA extracted from either of those sample types. The CDR3 measures 15 amino acids from cysteine to phenylalanine. Just the 45-base CDR3 DNA is kept, in frame starting at base 1. The germline V gene encodes CDR1 MDHEN and CDR2 SYDVKM. Ends trimmed: V by 8 bases, J by 14 bases; bases unmatched to a gene: 18. Summary of the overall study and its limitations: How much clinical and demographic metadata was included differed by source and by participant, and the metadata was provided uncurated.

TCRbeta CDR3 regions were amplified from genomic DNA using the immunoSEQ Assay, a bias-controlled multiplex PCR. In the source study's methods: Within the assay, amplification of reference gene primers was used to estimate how many nucleated cells each sample contained. Sequence reads were collapsed and filtered to measure the absolute abundance of every unique TCRbeta CDR3 rearrangement. For each sample, productive Simpson clonality was calculated as the square root of Simpson's diversity index over productive rearrangements. TCRdb obtained this table from immuneACCESS and retained in-frame rearrangements with V and J assigned. These tables miss some clones; where compared with another copy, unresolved V genes account for less than half of the shortfall, and the remainder is unexplained. The DNA gave D and trimming, while V, J and clone size come from that table. Present in this sample are roughly 200,000 clones, around 85% of which were seen just once. The biggest ten clones account for less than 15% of the sample.

Material: peripheral blood. The TCR was taken from a man aged 45 to 65 who had recovered from COVID-19. The chain links TRBV28 with TRBJ1-6; TRBD1 lines up with 7 middle nucleotides. The CDR3 region reads CASGLAGGVVLSLHF. The DNA sequence reads TGTGCCAGCGGATTGGCAGGGGGTGTCGTTTTGTCCCTCCACTTT.